The T cell receptor beta chain under discussion was sequenced for a study of cytotoxic CD8 clonotypes in ibrutinib-treated CLL. TCRdb's copy holds only in-frame clones and misses some; the assay was immunoSEQ multiplex PCR. Among about 200,000 clones, about four fifths were seen once, and the ten largest hold about an eighth. On this clone: Its specificity is unknown.

Library input was approximately 2.1 micrograms of DNA from cryopreserved PBMCs. The germline V gene encodes CDR1 SGHRS and CDR2 YFSETQ. Trimming took 0 bases from V and 2 from J, leaving 12 bases between them. CDR3 length equals 15 residues. Study-level points and caveats: Public clonotypes occurred uncommonly; on treatment, they contracted or remained stable.

The sequencing used PBMCs, collected after 12 months of ibrutinib treatment. The receptor was derived from a human donor with chronic lymphocytic leukemia. The V gene is TRBV5-1, the J gene TRBJ2-7; TRBD2 might be the D (6 bases). As DNA, the CDR3 is TGCGCCAGCAGCTTGGGCCCGGGAGTCGCCTACGAGCAGTACTTC. It yields the protein CASSLGPGVAYEQYF.